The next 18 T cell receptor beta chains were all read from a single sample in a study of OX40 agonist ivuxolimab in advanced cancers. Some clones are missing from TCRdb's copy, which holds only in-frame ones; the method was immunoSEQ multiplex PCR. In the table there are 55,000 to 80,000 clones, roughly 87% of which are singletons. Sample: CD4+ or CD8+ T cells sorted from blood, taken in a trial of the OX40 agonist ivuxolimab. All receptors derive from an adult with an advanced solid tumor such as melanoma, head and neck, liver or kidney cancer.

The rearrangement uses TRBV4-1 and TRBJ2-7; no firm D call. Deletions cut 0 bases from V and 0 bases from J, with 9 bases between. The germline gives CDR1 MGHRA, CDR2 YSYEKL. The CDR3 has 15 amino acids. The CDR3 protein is CASSQERRISYEQYF. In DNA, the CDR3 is TGCGCCAGCAGCCAAGAACGCAGGATCTCCTACGAGCAGTACTTC.

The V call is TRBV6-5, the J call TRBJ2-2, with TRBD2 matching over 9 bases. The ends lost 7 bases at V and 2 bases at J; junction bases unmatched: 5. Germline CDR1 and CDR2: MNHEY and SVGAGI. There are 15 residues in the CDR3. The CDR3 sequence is CASNQLAGNTGELFF. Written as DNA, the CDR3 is TGTGCCAGCAACCAACTAGCGGGTAACACCGGGGAGCTGTTTTTT.

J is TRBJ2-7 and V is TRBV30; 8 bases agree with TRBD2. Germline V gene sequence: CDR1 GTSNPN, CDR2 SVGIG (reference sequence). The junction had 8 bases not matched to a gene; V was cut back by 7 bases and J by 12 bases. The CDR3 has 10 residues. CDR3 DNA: TGTGCCTCCCTTAGCGGGATACTGTACTTC. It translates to CASLSGILYF.

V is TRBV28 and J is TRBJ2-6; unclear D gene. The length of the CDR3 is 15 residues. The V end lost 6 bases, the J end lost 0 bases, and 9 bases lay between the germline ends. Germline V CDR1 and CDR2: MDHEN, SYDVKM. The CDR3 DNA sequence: TGTGCCAGCAGATCATCCCCCTCTGGGGCCAACGTCCTGACTTTC. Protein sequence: CASRSSPSGANVLTF.

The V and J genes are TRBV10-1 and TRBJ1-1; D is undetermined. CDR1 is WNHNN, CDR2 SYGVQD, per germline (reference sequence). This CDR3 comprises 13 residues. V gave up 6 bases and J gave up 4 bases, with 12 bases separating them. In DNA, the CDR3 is TGCGCCAGCAGCCAGGACGCTTCCACTGAAGCTTTCTTT. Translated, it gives CASSQDASTEAFF.

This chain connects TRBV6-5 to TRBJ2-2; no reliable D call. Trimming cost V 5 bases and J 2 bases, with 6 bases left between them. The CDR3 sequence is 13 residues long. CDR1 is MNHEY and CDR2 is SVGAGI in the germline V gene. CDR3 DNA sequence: TGTGCCAGCAGTGACCCTAACACCGGGGAGCTGTTTTTT. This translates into CASSDPNTGELFF.

In DNA form, the CDR3 reads TGTGCCAGCAGCCAAGATGGCGGCAATCAGCCCCAGCATTTT. Protein: CASSQDGGNQPQHF. This chain uses TRBV4-2 with TRBJ1-5; D is uncertain. The germline V and J ends were trimmed by 0 bases and 2 bases, with 5 bases remaining between them. This CDR3 spans 14 amino acids. Germline V lookup: CDR1 LGHNA, CDR2 YNFKEQ.

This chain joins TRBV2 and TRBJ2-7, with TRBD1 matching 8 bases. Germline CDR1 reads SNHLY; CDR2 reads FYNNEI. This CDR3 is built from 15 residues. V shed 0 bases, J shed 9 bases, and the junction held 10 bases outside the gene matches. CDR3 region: CASSEAWQGALSQYF. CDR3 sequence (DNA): TGTGCCAGCAGTGAAGCCTGGCAGGGGGCACTATCGCAGTACTTC.

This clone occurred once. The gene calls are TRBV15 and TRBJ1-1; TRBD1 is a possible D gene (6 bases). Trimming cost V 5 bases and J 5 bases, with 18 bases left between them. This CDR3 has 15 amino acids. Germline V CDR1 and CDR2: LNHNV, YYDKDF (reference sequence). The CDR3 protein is CATSQGTLRGTEAFF. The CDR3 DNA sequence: TGTGCCACCAGCCAGGGGACACTGAGGGGGACTGAAGCTTTCTTT.

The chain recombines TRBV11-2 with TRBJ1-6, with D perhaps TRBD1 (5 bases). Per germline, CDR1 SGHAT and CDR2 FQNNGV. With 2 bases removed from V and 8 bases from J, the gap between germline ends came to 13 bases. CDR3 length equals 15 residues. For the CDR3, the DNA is TGTGCCAGCAGCTTATCGGAGGGGAGGTATTCACCCCTCCACTTT. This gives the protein CASSLSEGRYSPLHF.

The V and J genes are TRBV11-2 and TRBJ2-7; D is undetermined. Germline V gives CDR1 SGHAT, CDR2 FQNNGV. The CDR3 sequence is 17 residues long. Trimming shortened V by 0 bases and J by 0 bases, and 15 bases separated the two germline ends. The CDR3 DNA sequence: TGTGCCAGCAGCTTAGACATGGGCTCGTCCCACTCCTACGAGCAGTACTTC. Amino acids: CASSLDMGSSHSYEQYF.

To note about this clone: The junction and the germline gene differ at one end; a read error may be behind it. CDR3 DNA: TGTGCCAGCAGCATAGCAGGGACTGGGTATAATCAAAAACTGTTTTTT. Translating gives CASSIAGTGYNQKLFF. The V and J genes are TRBV5-4 and TRBJ1-4, with D possibly TRBD1 on 5 matching bases. This CDR3 is 16 amino acids long. The V gene's germline CDR1 is SGHNT and CDR2 YYREEE (reference sequence).

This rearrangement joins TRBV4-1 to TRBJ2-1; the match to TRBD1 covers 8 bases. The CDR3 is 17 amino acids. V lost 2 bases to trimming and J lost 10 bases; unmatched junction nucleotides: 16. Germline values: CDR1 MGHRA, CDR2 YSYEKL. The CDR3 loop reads CASSQQDTGTGHREQFF. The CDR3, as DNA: TGCGCCAGCAGCCAACAAGATACCGGGACAGGCCACAGGGAGCAGTTCTTC.

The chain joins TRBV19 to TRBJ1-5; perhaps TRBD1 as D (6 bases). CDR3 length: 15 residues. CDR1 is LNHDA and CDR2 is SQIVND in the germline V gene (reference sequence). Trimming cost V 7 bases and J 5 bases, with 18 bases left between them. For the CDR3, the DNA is TGTGCCAGTACCACACAGGGAGTTAGAGATCAGCCCCAGCATTTT. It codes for CASTTQGVRDQPQHF.

The CDR3 coding sequence is TGTGCCAGTTCTCTTACCCAGGGTAGCAATCAGCCCCAGCATTTT. Residues: CASSLTQGSNQPQHF. The rearrangement uses TRBV6-1 and TRBJ1-5, with D perhaps TRBD1 (5 bases). With 9 bases removed from V and 0 bases from J, the gap between germline ends came to 15 bases. Per the germline V gene, CDR1 is MNHNS and CDR2 is SASEGT. CDR3 size: 15 residues.

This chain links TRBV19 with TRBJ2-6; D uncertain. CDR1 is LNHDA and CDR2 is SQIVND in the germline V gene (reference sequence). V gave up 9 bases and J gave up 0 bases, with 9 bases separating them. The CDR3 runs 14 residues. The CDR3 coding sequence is TGTGCCAGCCTTTCCTCCTCTGGGGCCAACGTCCTGACTTTC. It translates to CASLSSSGANVLTF.

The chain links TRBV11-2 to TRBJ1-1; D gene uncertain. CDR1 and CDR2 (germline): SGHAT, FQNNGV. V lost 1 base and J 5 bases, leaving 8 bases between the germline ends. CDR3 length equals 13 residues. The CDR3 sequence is CASSLVLETEAFF. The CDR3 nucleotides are TGTGCCAGCAGCTTAGTGTTAGAAACTGAAGCTTTCTTT.

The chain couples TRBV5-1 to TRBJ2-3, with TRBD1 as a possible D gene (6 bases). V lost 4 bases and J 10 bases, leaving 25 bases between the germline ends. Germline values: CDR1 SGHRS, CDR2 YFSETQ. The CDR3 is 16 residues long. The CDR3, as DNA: TGCGCCAGCAGCGCAACAGGGCTAGGTACACGGATAGCGCAGTATTTT. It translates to CASSATGLGTRIAQYF.